This is a list of T cell receptor beta chains from one sample in a study of blood T cell repertoires in COVID-19. The repertoire was sequenced with immunoSEQ multiplex PCR; TCRdb's copy has only in-frame clones and lacks some. The table includes under 130,000 clones, 81% detected once. Sequencing was carried out using peripheral blood. The receptors here all came from a man older than 75 with acute or convalescent COVID-19. Each CDR3 is given with its conserved first and last residue. Each record gives: clone size, V gene, J gene, D gene, CDR3 length, CDR3 protein, CDR3 DNA. A D gene is named only where the DNA matches it firmly. Not every row has a clone size; where given, it reads once, few, many or a size class.

abundance: -
v_gene: TRBV29-1
j_gene: TRBJ2-7
d_gene: TRBD1
len: 12
CDR3aa: CSVGTGTYEQYF
CDR3nt: TGCAGCGTTGGGACAGGGACCTACGAGCAGTACTTC

abundance: few
v_gene: TRBV18
j_gene: TRBJ2-7
d_gene: TRBD2
len: 15
CDR3aa: CASSATSGGAYEQYF
CDR3nt: TGTGCCAGCTCTGCTACTAGCGGGGGGGCCTACGAGCAGTACTTC

abundance: -
v_gene: TRBV9
j_gene: TRBJ2-1
d_gene: -
len: 13
CDR3aa: CASSPTGNNEQFF
CDR3nt: TGTGCCAGCAGTCCTACAGGGAACAATGAGCAGTTCTTC

abundance: -
v_gene: TRBV9
j_gene: TRBJ1-5
d_gene: -
len: 15
CDR3aa: CASSVGLLDNQPQHF
CDR3nt: TGTGCCAGCAGCGTAGGGCTACTAGACAATCAGCCCCAGCATTTT

abundance: -
v_gene: TRBV2
j_gene: TRBJ1-1
d_gene: -
len: 11
CDR3aa: CASQDRSEAFF
CDR3nt: TGTGCCAGCCAAGACAGAAGTGAAGCTTTCTTT

abundance: -
v_gene: TRBV12-3/TRBV12-4
j_gene: TRBJ2-1
d_gene: -
len: 13
CDR3aa: CASSLRDFNEQFF
CDR3nt: TGTGCCAGCAGTTTAAGGGACTTCAATGAGCAGTTCTTC

abundance: few
v_gene: TRBV19
j_gene: TRBJ2-7
d_gene: TRBD1
len: 14
CDR3aa: CASSSTGEGYEQYF
CDR3nt: TGTGCCAGTAGCTCGACAGGGGAAGGCTACGAGCAGTACTTC

abundance: once
v_gene: TRBV9
j_gene: TRBJ2-6
d_gene: -
len: 14
CDR3aa: CASARSSGANVLTF
CDR3nt: TGTGCCAGCGCCCGGAGCTCTGGGGCCAACGTCCTGACTTTC

abundance: -
v_gene: TRBV7-2
j_gene: TRBJ2-5
d_gene: TRBD1
len: 14
CDR3aa: CASSFSGGGETQYF
CDR3nt: TGTGCCAGCAGCTTCTCAGGGGGTGGGGAGACCCAGTACTTC

abundance: -
v_gene: TRBV12-5
j_gene: TRBJ2-5
d_gene: TRBD1
len: 15
CDR3aa: CASGYIQGNQETQYF
CDR3nt: TGTGCTAGTGGTTATATACAGGGGAATCAAGAGACCCAGTACTTC

abundance: -
v_gene: TRBV19
j_gene: TRBJ1-3
d_gene: -
len: 16
CDR3aa: CASSRQRLGSGNTIYF
CDR3nt: TGTGCCAGTAGTAGACAGAGGCTGGGATCTGGAAACACCATATATTTT

abundance: once
v_gene: TRBV28
j_gene: TRBJ2-5
d_gene: TRBD1
len: 15
CDR3aa: CASSSPGQGTETQYF
CDR3nt: TGTGCCAGCAGTTCACCCGGACAGGGGACAGAGACCCAGTACTTC

abundance: once
v_gene: TRBV7-2
j_gene: TRBJ1-4
d_gene: -
len: 13
CDR3aa: CASSLGNTGKLFF
CDR3nt: TGTGCCAGCAGCTTAGGGAACACGGGAAAACTGTTTTTT

abundance: -
v_gene: TRBV28
j_gene: TRBJ2-7
d_gene: -
len: 13
CDR3aa: CASSSTGTYEQYF
CDR3nt: TGTGCCAGCAGTTCAACGGGGACCTACGAGCAGTACTTC

abundance: -
v_gene: TRBV30
j_gene: TRBJ2-1
d_gene: -
len: 16
CDR3aa: CAWSESTGGSYNEQFF
CDR3nt: TGTGCCTGGAGTGAATCTACTGGCGGGTCATACAATGAGCAGTTCTTC

abundance: -
v_gene: TRBV7-2
j_gene: TRBJ1-2
d_gene: TRBD1
len: 14
CDR3aa: CASSTTGAYGGYTF
CDR3nt: TGTGCCAGCAGCACGACAGGGGCGTATGGTGGCTACACCTTC

abundance: -
v_gene: TRBV19
j_gene: TRBJ1-1
d_gene: -
len: 11
CDR3aa: CASSRGTLAFF
CDR3nt: TGTGCCAGTAGTCGTGGGACTTTGGCTTTCTTT

abundance: -
v_gene: TRBV2
j_gene: TRBJ1-4
d_gene: TRBD1
len: 13
CDR3aa: CASSTYRGEKLFF
CDR3nt: TGTGCCAGCAGCACATACAGGGGTGAAAAACTGTTTTTT

abundance: -
v_gene: TRBV30
j_gene: TRBJ2-3
d_gene: TRBD2
len: 14
CDR3aa: CAWSVNRGVDTQYF
CDR3nt: TGTGCCTGGAGTGTAAATCGGGGGGTGGATACGCAGTATTTT

abundance: few
v_gene: TRBV6-5
j_gene: TRBJ2-2
d_gene: TRBD1
len: 15
CDR3aa: CASRLDRGRTGELFF
CDR3nt: TGTGCCAGCAGGCTGGACAGGGGGCGTACCGGGGAGCTGTTTTTT

abundance: -
v_gene: TRBV18
j_gene: TRBJ1-3
d_gene: TRBD1
len: 15
CDR3aa: CASSPLQGNENTIYF
CDR3nt: TGTGCCAGCTCACCATTACAGGGGAACGAAAACACCATATATTTT

abundance: few
v_gene: TRBV4-3
j_gene: TRBJ2-7
d_gene: TRBD1
len: 16
CDR3aa: CASSQARGQSSYEQYF
CDR3nt: TGCGCCAGCAGCCAGGCCAGGGGGCAGTCCTCCTACGAGCAGTACTTC

abundance: -
v_gene: TRBV2
j_gene: TRBJ1-5
d_gene: -
len: 16
CDR3aa: CASSERGVGVNQPQHF
CDR3nt: TGTGCCAGCAGTGAACGGGGGGTGGGGGTGAATCAGCCCCAGCATTTT

abundance: -
v_gene: TRBV5-1
j_gene: TRBJ2-1
d_gene: TRBD1
len: 16
CDR3aa: CASSLGTGVSYNEQFF
CDR3nt: TGCGCCAGCAGCTTGGGCACAGGGGTTTCCTACAATGAGCAGTTCTTC

abundance: -
v_gene: TRBV6-5
j_gene: TRBJ2-7
d_gene: TRBD1
len: 15
CDR3aa: CASSHGGQGAREQYF
CDR3nt: TGTGCCAGCAGTCACGGGGGACAGGGGGCGCGGGAGCAGTACTTC

abundance: -
v_gene: TRBV5-5
j_gene: TRBJ2-2
d_gene: -
len: 15
CDR3aa: CASSLRQASSGELFF
CDR3nt: TGTGCCAGCAGCTTGAGGCAGGCTTCGAGCGGGGAGCTGTTTTTT

abundance: once
v_gene: TRBV5-1
j_gene: TRBJ1-4
d_gene: -
len: 14
CDR3aa: CASSLGQFNEKLFF
CDR3nt: TGCGCCAGCAGCTTGGGACAGTTCAATGAAAAACTGTTTTTT

abundance: -
v_gene: TRBV5-1
j_gene: TRBJ2-5
d_gene: TRBD1
len: 14
CDR3aa: CASSLQGVQETQYF
CDR3nt: TGCGCCAGCAGCCTACAGGGGGTACAAGAGACCCAGTACTTC

abundance: -
v_gene: TRBV4-1
j_gene: TRBJ1-4
d_gene: -
len: 16
CDR3aa: CASSQVKQGRTEKLFF
CDR3nt: TGCGCCAGCAGCCAAGTGAAACAGGGACGGACAGAAAAACTGTTTTTT

abundance: -
v_gene: TRBV6-6
j_gene: TRBJ1-6
d_gene: -
len: 16
CDR3aa: CASSYSISPRVSPLHF
CDR3nt: TGTGCCAGCAGTTACTCGATATCACCCAGGGTGTCACCCCTCCACTTT

abundance: -
v_gene: TRBV18
j_gene: TRBJ1-2
d_gene: -
len: 13
CDR3aa: CASSSGDWRGYTF
CDR3nt: TGTGCCAGCTCATCAGGGGATTGGCGTGGCTACACCTTC

abundance: -
v_gene: TRBV29-1
j_gene: TRBJ1-1
d_gene: -
len: 14
CDR3aa: CSVGSRAPDTEAFF
CDR3nt: TGCAGCGTTGGGAGCAGGGCCCCGGACACTGAAGCTTTCTTT

abundance: once
v_gene: TRBV5-6
j_gene: TRBJ2-7
d_gene: TRBD1
len: 15
CDR3aa: CASSDAGTGKYEQYF
CDR3nt: TGTGCCAGCAGCGACGCGGGGACAGGGAAATACGAGCAGTACTTC

abundance: -
v_gene: TRBV15
j_gene: TRBJ1-2
d_gene: -
len: 15
CDR3aa: CATSRVHPGSTGSTF
CDR3nt: TGTGCCACCAGCAGAGTTCACCCGGGGTCCACGGGATCCACCTTC

abundance: once
v_gene: TRBV30
j_gene: TRBJ2-7
d_gene: TRBD1
len: 14
CDR3aa: CACAWTGSSYEQYF
CDR3nt: TGTGCCTGTGCCTGGACAGGGTCCTCCTACGAGCAGTACTTC

abundance: -
v_gene: TRBV7-2
j_gene: TRBJ1-1
d_gene: -
len: 13
CDR3aa: CASSLEHATEAFF
CDR3nt: TGTGCCAGCAGCTTAGAACACGCTACTGAAGCTTTCTTT

abundance: -
v_gene: TRBV5-1
j_gene: TRBJ1-3
d_gene: -
len: 16
CDR3aa: CASSLAVSYPRNTIYF
CDR3nt: TGCGCCAGCAGCTTGGCCGTTTCCTATCCTCGGAACACCATATATTTT

abundance: -
v_gene: TRBV7-9
j_gene: TRBJ2-7
d_gene: -
len: 16
CDR3aa: CASSLDVALRSYEQYF
CDR3nt: TGTGCCAGCAGCTTAGACGTCGCATTGAGGTCCTACGAGCAGTACTTC

abundance: -
v_gene: TRBV6-5
j_gene: TRBJ2-1
d_gene: -
len: 15
CDR3aa: CASSNGAITYNEQFF
CDR3nt: TGTGCCAGCAGTAACGGTGCTATCACCTACAATGAGCAGTTCTTC

abundance: once
v_gene: TRBV27
j_gene: TRBJ1-5
d_gene: -
len: 13
CDR3aa: CASSRQVNQPQHF
CDR3nt: TGTGCCAGCAGTCGACAGGTCAATCAGCCCCAGCATTTT

abundance: -
v_gene: TRBV7-7
j_gene: TRBJ2-7
d_gene: TRBD2
len: 17
CDR3aa: CASSPGLAGDGSYEQYF
CDR3nt: TGTGCTAGCAGCCCCGGACTAGCGGGAGATGGGTCCTACGAGCAGTACTTC

abundance: -
v_gene: TRBV5-1
j_gene: TRBJ2-1
d_gene: TRBD2
len: 15
CDR3aa: CASSLVREGQYEQFF
CDR3nt: TGCGCCAGCAGCTTGGTTCGGGAGGGCCAGTATGAGCAGTTCTTC

abundance: -
v_gene: TRBV11-2
j_gene: TRBJ1-6
d_gene: -
len: 13
CDR3aa: CASSQQGNSPLHF
CDR3nt: TGTGCCAGCAGCCAACAGGGTAATTCACCCCTCCACTTT

abundance: -
v_gene: TRBV27
j_gene: TRBJ2-7
d_gene: -
len: 14
CDR3aa: CASSFKGDSYEQYF
CDR3nt: TGTGCCAGCAGTTTCAAAGGGGACTCCTACGAGCAGTACTTC

abundance: once
v_gene: TRBV19
j_gene: TRBJ1-2
d_gene: -
len: 14
CDR3aa: CASRQATDFYGYTF
CDR3nt: TGTGCCAGTAGGCAAGCGACGGATTTCTATGGCTACACCTTC

abundance: -
v_gene: TRBV6-5
j_gene: TRBJ1-1
d_gene: TRBD1
len: 13
CDR3aa: CASSLTGDTEAFF
CDR3nt: TGTGCCAGCAGTCTGACAGGGGACACTGAAGCTTTCTTT

abundance: -
v_gene: TRBV5-1
j_gene: TRBJ1-3
d_gene: -
len: 14
CDR3aa: CASSLGHPGNTIYF
CDR3nt: TGCGCCAGCAGCTTGGGACACCCTGGAAACACCATATATTTT

abundance: -
v_gene: TRBV7-9
j_gene: TRBJ1-1
d_gene: TRBD1
len: 14
CDR3aa: CASSPLQGATEAFF
CDR3nt: TGTGCCAGCAGTCCTCTCCAGGGGGCCACTGAAGCTTTCTTT

abundance: few
v_gene: TRBV29-1
j_gene: TRBJ2-4
d_gene: TRBD1
len: 12
CDR3aa: CSAGTGPNIQYF
CDR3nt: TGCAGCGCAGGGACAGGACCAAACATTCAGTACTTC

abundance: -
v_gene: TRBV7-3
j_gene: TRBJ2-6
d_gene: -
len: 18
CDR3aa: CASSLTSRAGSGANVLTF
CDR3nt: TGTGCCAGCAGCTTAACGTCGCGGGCGGGCTCTGGGGCCAACGTCCTGACTTTC